This T cell receptor beta chain comes out of a study of T-cell reconstitution after alpha-beta-depleted transplantation in children. The V gene's germline CDR1 is SGHKS and CDR2 YYEKEE (reference sequence). The CDR3 runs to 15 residues. J was trimmed by 5 bases and V by 0 bases; bases with no gene match: 3. The library targeted TCRbeta and was prepared with unique molecular identifiers. TCRdb processed the PCR reads anew with MiXCR; each CDR3 protein has one entry. The sample has approximately 510,000 distinct CDR3 sequences, about 18% seen once. The sequence came from a human donor who donated a stem cell graft to a child with acute lymphoblastic leukemia. The sequenced sample was PBMCs from the stem cell graft donor, obtained from the stem cell graft. The chain links TRBV5-5 to TRBJ2-2; 8 positions match TRBD1. The CDR3 coding sequence is TGTGCCAGCAGCTTGGGGACAGGGCTAACCGGGGAGCTGTTTTTT. Protein product: CASSLGTGLTGELFF.